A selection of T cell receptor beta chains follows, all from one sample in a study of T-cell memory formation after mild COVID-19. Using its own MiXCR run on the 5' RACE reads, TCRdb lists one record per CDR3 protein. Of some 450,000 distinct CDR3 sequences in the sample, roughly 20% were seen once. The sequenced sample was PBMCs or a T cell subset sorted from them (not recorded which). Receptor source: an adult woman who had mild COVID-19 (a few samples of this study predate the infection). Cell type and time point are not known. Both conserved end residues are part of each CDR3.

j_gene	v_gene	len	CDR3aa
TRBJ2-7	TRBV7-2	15	CASSPSGQPSYEQYF
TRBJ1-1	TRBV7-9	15	CASSPRRTDWTEAFF
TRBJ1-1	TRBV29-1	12	CSVQAMNTEAFF
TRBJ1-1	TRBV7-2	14	CASSKQGGPTEAFF
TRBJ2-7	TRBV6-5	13	CASRQGSRLEQYF
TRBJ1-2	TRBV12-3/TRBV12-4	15	CASSPSPDRAGGYTF
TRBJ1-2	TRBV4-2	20	CASSQDLTWEGLDTNYGYTF
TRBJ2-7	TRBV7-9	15	CASTPVGLVSYEQYF
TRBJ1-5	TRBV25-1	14	CASSDHGNNQPQHF
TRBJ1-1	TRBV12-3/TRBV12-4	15	CASSSLLRQVTEAFF
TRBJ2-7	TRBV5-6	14	CASSLGTGVHEQYF
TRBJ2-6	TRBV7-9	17	CASSLRGAISGANVLTF
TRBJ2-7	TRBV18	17	CASSPRLFGTSGYEQYF
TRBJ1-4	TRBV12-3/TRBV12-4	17	CASSLAGQGVNNEKLFF
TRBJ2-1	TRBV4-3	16	CASSQEFEEAYNEQFF
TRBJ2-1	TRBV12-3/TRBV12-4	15	CASSLELFSYNEQFF
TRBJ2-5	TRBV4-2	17	CASSQVGFLAGGETQYF
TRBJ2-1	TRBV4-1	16	CASSRPGVKTYNEQFF
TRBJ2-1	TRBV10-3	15	CAIGSLAGESNEQFF
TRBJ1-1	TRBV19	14	CASSIVNLNTEAFF
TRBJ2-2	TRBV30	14	CAWRLAGDPGELFF
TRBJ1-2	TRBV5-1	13	CASSLAARDGYTF